This TCR beta chain was documented in a study of cytomegalovirus exposure and HLA in healthy donors (dated by TCRdb to about 2017). With respect to the entire study: A later analysis indicated that the 90 to 150 validation repertoires were generated on the platform also employed for the roughly 730 repertoires of the first cohort. The study aimed to test whether signatures of past pathogen exposure could be identified by cataloging public T cell receptors. A separate validation cohort of roughly 120 different subjects was used in addition to the roughly 700-subject first cohort. The study combined high-throughput TCR immunosequencing, statistical association of individual TCRs with disease status, and machine learning to predict cytomegalovirus infection status.

What the study reported, not specific to this receptor: Subsequent analysis determined that TCRs grouped into clusters in the first cohort also showed a tendency toward co-occurrence across the approximately 120 validation repertoires, and 94% of cluster scores exceeded 0. The classifier was reported to diagnose cytomegalovirus status with high specificity and sensitivity in both the original cohort and the validation cohort. In vitro tests confirmed that three of the cytomegalovirus-associated TCR beta chains recognize cytomegalovirus antigens. In the study, some 160 TCR beta chains were listed as associated with cytomegalovirus. The authors suggested that the approach could potentially be extended to other disease states and immunological phenotypes. Across donors, most TCR sequences were observed very rarely, whereas some public TCRs were present in many individuals. The validation cohort had no HLA typing available for a later analysis, so co-occurrence within that cohort was assessed over all 120 repertoires.

A note on this clone: The antigen it binds to is not known. Base qualities are not provided; no much larger clone lies one nucleotide away.

Separate from the approximately 700-subject first cohort, the validation cohort of some 130 subjects was the group to which the donors belonged. Receptor libraries were prepared by the immunoSEQ multiplex PCR assay. The authors processed their data as follows. A statistical classification framework was built to diagnose cytomegalovirus status from the catalog of TCR beta chain sequences. Drawn from immuneACCESS, this table holds only the in-frame rearrangements with V and J called that TCRdb kept. Clones are partly lost; checked studies trace under half to an unresolved V gene and leave the rest unexplained. V and J calls and clone size follow that table, whereas D and trimming were derived from the DNA. This sample lists 150,000 to 200,000 clones; around four fifths were detected once. In total, the top ten clones hold about 2.1% of the sample. This TCR derives from a man aged 25 to 40 in good health and CMV-seropositive. The source material was PBMCs.

The nucleotide sequence is given as TGTGCCAGCAGTTTTATGGGGAGTAATGAAAAACTGTTTTTT. Translated, it reads CASSFMGSNEKLFF. The chain couples TRBV27 to TRBJ1-4, with the identity of the D gene unclear. The germline V gene encodes CDR1 MNHEY and CDR2 SMNVEV (reference sequence). From the cysteine up to the phenylalanine, the CDR3 has a length of 14 residues. Just the 42-base CDR3 DNA is kept, in frame starting at base 1. Trimming takes 3 bases from V and 4 bases from J, and the germline ends sit 9 bases apart.